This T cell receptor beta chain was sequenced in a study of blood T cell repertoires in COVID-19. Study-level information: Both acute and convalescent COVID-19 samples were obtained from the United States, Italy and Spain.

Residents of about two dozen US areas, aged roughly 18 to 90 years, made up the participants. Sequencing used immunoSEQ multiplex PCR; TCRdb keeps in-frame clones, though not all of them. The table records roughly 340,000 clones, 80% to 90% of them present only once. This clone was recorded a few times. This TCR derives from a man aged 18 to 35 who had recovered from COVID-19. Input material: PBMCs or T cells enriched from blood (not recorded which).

CDR3 nucleotide sequence: TGTGCCACCAGTGGACAGGGGGCGAGTCAGCCCCAGCATTTT. As protein: CATSGQGASQPQHF. V is TRBV24-1 and J is TRBJ1-5; 10 bases are shared with TRBD1. CDR1 and CDR2 from the germline V gene are KGHDR and SFDVKD. With 5 bases clipped from V and 6 bases from J, the junction kept 3 bases outside the gene matches. CDR3 length: 14 residues.